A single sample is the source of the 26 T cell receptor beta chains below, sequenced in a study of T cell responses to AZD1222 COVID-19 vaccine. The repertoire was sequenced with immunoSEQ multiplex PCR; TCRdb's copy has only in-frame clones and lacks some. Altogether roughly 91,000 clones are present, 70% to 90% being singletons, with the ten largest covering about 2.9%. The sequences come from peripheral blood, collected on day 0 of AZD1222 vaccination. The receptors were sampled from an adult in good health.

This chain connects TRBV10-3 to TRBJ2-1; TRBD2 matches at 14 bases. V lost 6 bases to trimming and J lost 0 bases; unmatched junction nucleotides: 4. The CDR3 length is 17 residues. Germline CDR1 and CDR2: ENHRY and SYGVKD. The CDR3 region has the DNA TGTGCCATCAGCCCCGGGACTAGCGGGAGCTCCTACAATGAGCAGTTCTTC. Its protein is CAISPGTSGSSYNEQFF.

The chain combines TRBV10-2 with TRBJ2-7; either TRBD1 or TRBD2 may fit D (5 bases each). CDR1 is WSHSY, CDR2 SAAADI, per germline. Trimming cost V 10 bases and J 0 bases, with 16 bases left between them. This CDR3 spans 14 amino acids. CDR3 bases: TGCGCCACCTCCCGGGACGTTAGCTCCTACGAGCAGTACGTC. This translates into CATSRDVSSYEQYV.

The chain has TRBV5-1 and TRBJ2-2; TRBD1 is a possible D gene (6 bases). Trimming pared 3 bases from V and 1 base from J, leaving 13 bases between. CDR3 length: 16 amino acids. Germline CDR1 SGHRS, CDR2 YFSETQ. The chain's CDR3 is CASSSTQGRNTGELFF. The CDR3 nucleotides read TGCGCCAGCAGCTCAACCCAGGGGCGGAACACCGGGGAGCTGTTTTTT.

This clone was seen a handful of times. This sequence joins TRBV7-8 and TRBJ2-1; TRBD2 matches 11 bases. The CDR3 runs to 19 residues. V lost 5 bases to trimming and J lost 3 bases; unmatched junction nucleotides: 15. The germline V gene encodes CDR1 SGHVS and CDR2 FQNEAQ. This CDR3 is CASSRTSGSPKSFYNEQFF. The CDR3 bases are TGTGCCAGCAGCCGAACTAGCGGGAGTCCTAAATCCTTCTACAATGAGCAGTTCTTC.

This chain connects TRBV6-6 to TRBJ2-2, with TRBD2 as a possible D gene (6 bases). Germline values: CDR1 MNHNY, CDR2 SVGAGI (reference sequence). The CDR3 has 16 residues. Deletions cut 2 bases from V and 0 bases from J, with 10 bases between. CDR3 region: CASSYIGGSNTGELFF. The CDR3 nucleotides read TGTGCCAGCAGTTACATCGGGGGTTCGAACACCGGGGAGCTGTTTTTT.

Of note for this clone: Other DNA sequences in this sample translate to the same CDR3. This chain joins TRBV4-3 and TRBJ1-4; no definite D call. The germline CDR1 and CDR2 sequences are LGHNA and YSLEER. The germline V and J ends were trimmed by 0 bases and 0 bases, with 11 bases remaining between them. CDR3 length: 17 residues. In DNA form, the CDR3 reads TGCGCCAGCAGCCAAGACCGGATCGGGGCAACTAATGAAAAACTGTTTTTT. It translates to CASSQDRIGATNEKLFF.

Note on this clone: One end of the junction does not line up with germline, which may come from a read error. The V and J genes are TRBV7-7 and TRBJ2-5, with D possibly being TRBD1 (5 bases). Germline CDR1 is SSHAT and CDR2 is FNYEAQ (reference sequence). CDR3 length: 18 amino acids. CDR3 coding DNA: TGTGCTAGCAGCTTACGGAAAAGATTAACAGGCGACCAAGAGACCCAGTACTTC. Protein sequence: CASSLRKRLTGDQETQYF.

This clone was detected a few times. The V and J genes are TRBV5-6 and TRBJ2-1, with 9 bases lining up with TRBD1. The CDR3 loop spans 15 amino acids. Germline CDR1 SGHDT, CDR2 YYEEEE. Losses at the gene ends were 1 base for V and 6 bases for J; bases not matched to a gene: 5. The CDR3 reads CASSLWDRAGNEQFF. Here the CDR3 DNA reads TGTGCCAGCAGCTTGTGGGACAGGGCTGGCAATGAGCAGTTCTTC.

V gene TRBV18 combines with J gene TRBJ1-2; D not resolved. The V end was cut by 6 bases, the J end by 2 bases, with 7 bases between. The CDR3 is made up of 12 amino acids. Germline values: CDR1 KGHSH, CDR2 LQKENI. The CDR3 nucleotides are TGTGCCAGCTCCTCTGTGAACTATGGCTACACCTTC. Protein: CASSSVNYGYTF.

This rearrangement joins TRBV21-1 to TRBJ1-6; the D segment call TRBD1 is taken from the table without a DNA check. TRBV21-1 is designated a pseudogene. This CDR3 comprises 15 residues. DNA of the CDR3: TGTGCCAGCAGCAAAGCCACAGGTAGAAATTCACCCCTCCACTTT. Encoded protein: CASSKATGRNSPLHF.

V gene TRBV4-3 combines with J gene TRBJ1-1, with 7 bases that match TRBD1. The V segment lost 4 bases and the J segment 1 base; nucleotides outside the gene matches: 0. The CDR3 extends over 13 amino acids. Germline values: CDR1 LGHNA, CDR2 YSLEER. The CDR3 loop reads CASSRDRNTEAFF. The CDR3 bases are TGCGCCAGCAGCCGGGACAGGAACACTGAAGCTTTCTTT.

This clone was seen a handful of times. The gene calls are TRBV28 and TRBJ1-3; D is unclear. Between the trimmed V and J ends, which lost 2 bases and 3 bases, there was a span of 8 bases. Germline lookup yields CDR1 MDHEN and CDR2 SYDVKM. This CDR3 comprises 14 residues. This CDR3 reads CASSLAYGGNTIYF. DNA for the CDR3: TGTGCCAGCAGTTTAGCTTACGGTGGAAACACCATATATTTT.

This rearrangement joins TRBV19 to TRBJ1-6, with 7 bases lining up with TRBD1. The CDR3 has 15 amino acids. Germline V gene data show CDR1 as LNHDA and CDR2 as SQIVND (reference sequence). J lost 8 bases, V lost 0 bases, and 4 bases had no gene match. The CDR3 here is CASSIEGRGYSPLHF. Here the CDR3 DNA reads TGTGCCAGTAGTATAGAGGGCAGGGGGTATTCACCCCTCCACTTT.

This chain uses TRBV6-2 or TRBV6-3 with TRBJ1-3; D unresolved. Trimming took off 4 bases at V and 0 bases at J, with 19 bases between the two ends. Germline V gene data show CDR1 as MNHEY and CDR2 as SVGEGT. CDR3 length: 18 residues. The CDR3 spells CASSSLLRQASSGNTIYF. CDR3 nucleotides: TGTGCCAGCAGTTCGCTTCTCCGGCAGGCCTCCTCTGGAAACACCATATATTTT.

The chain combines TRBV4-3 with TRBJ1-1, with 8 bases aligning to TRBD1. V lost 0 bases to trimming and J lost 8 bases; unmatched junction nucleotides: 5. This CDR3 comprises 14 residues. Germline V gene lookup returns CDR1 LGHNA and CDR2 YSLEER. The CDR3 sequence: CASSQDPRDREAFF. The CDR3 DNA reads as TGCGCCAGCAGCCAAGATCCCCGGGACAGGGAAGCTTTCTTT.

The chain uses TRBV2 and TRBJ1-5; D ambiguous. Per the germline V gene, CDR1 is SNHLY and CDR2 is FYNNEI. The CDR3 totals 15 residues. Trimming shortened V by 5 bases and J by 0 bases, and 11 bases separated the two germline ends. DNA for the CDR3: TGTGCCAGCAGTAAAGACGGAATTAGCAATCAGCCCCAGCATTTT. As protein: CASSKDGISNQPQHF.

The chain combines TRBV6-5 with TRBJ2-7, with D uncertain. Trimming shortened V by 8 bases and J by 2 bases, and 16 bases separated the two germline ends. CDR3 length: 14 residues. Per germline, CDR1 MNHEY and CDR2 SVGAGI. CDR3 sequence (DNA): TGTGCCAGCGCAGCTGTAGAGCCCACCTACGAGCAGTACTTC. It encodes CASAAVEPTYEQYF.

The CDR3 nucleotides read TGTGCCAGCAGCGTCGACCCTTCCGCCGGGGTGAACACTGAAGCTTTCTTT. Encoded protein: CASSVDPSAGVNTEAFF. This chain uses TRBV9 with TRBJ1-1; D is ambiguous. The V end was cut by 2 bases, the J end by 0 bases, with 17 bases between. Looked up from germline, CDR1 is SGDLS and CDR2 is YYNGEE. The CDR3 runs 17 residues.

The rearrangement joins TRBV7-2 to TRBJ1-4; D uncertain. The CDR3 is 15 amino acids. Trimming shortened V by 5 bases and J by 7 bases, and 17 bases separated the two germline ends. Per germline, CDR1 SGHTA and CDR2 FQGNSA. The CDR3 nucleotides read TGTGCCAGCAGCAGTGGAGGAGGAATAGGTGAAAAACTGTTTTTT. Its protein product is CASSSGGGIGEKLFF.

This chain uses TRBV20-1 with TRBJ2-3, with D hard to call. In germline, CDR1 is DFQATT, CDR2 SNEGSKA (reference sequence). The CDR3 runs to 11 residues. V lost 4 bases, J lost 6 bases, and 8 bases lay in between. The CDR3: CSATQLDTQYF. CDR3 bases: TGCAGTGCTACACAGCTTGATACGCAGTATTTT.

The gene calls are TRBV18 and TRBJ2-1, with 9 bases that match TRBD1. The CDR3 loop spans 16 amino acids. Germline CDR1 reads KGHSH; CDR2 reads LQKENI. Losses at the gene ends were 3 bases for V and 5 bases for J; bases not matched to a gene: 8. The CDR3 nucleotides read TGTGCCAGCTCACCGCTATCCGGGACAGGGAACAATGAGCAGTTCTTC. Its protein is CASSPLSGTGNNEQFF. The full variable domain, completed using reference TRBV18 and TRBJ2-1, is NAGVMQNPRHLVRRRGQEARLRCSPMKGHSHVYWYRQLPEEGLKFMVYLQKENIIDESGMPKERFSAEFPKEGPSILRIQQVVRGDSAAYFCASSPLSGTGNNEQFFGPGTRLTVL.

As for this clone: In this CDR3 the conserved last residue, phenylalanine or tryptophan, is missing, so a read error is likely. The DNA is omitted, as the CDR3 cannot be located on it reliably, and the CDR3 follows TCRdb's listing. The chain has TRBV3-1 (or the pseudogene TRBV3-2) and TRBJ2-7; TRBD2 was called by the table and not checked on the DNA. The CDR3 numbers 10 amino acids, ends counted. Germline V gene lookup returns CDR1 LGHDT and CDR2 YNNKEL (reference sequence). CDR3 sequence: CASSPMGREL.

CDR3 DNA sequence: TGTGCCAGCAGTTACTTCGGGGGTGGCGGCTACACCTTC. This codes for CASSYFGGGGYTF. The rearrangement joins TRBV6-5 to TRBJ1-2, with D possibly matching TRBD1 (5 bases). Germline V gene sequence: CDR1 MNHEY, CDR2 SVGAGI. The V gene lost 1 base and the J gene lost 8 bases, with 11 bases spanning the gap. The CDR3 contains 13 residues.

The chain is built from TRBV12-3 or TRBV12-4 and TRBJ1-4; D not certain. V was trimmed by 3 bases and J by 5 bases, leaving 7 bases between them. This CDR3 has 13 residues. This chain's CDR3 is CASSFLDNEKLFF. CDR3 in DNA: TGTGCCAGCAGTTTTCTGGACAATGAAAAACTGTTTTTT.

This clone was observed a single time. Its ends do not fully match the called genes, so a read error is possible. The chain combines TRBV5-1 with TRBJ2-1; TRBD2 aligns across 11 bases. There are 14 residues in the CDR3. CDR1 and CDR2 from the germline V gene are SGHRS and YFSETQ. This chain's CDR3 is CAIELAGVGNEQFF. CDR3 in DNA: TGTGCCATCGAACTAGCGGGGGTGGGCAATGAGCAGTTCTTC. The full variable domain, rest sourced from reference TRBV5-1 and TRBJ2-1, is KAGVTQTPRYLIKTRGQQVTLSCSPISGHRSVSWYQQTPGQGLQFLFEYFSETQRNKGNFPGRFSGRQFSNSRSEMNVSTLELGDSALYLCAIELAGVGNEQFFGPGTRLTVL.

As DNA, the CDR3 is TGTGCCAGCAGCAAAGGGGGGCAGCGCTCCCCCGGGTCACCCCTCCACTTT. Its translation is CASSKGGQRSPGSPLHF. The chain joins TRBV21-1 to TRBJ1-6; the table assigns TRBD1, which was not confirmed against the DNA. TRBV21-1 is deemed a pseudogene. The CDR3 is made up of 17 amino acids.